These 11 T cell receptor beta chains originate from one sample sequenced in a study of Ad26.COV2.S vaccination and SARS-CoV-2 variants. Treatment given: roughly 18 received Ad26.COV2.S at low or high dose, single or two shots; roughly 5 received placebo; per-sample allocation not given. The study sampled participants on day 63 after the first vaccine or placebo injection. Generated by immunoSEQ multiplex PCR, the TCRdb table keeps only in-frame clones and is missing some. Of some 520,000 clones in the sample, 87% were seen once. The sequenced sample was peripheral blood, obtained in a trial of Ad26.COV2.S vaccine versus placebo. These receptors were obtained from a person aged 18-60 years who received the Ad26.COV2.S COVID-19 vaccine or a placebo.

The rearrangement joins TRBV28 to TRBJ2-3, with D tentatively TRBD1 (5 bases). V lost 5 bases, J lost 6 bases, and 18 bases lay in between. CDR1 and CDR2 (germline): MDHEN, SYDVKM. The CDR3 has 15 amino acids. The CDR3 coding sequence is TGTGCCAGCAGTGGGGTAATGGTAGCAGGGGATACGCAGTATTTT. Its translation: CASSGVMVAGDTQYF.

This clone showed up just once. The chain joins TRBV7-8 to TRBJ2-1; 9 nucleotides agree with TRBD2. Germline loops: CDR1 SGHVS, CDR2 FQNEAQ. The V gene end was trimmed by 2 bases and the J gene end by 12 bases; junction bases not matched to a gene: 11. The CDR3 is 15 amino acids. Here the CDR3 reads CASSLRREGWDGQFF. The CDR3 DNA sequence: TGTGCCAGCAGCTTAAGGCGGGAGGGATGGGATGGGCAGTTCTTC.

The J gene is TRBJ1-4, the V gene TRBV5-5, with D perhaps matching TRBD1 (6 bases). Germline V gene sequence: CDR1 SGHKS, CDR2 YYEKEE (reference sequence). V lost 6 bases, J lost 5 bases, and 17 bases lay in between. The CDR3 extends over 15 amino acids. CDR3 in amino acids: CASTPQGRPNEKLFF. The CDR3 DNA reads TGTGCCAGCACCCCCCAGGGGCGACCCAATGAAAAACTGTTTTTT.

The chain is built from TRBV23-1 and TRBJ1-2; 8 positions agree with TRBD1. TRBV23-1 is annotated as an ORF whose role is uncertain. The CDR3 is 18 amino acids. The junction had 12 bases not matched to a gene; V was cut back by 2 bases and J by 1 base. CDR3 amino acids: CASSQNPMWDRSNYGYTF. As DNA, the CDR3 is TGCGCCAGCAGTCAAAACCCAATGTGGGACAGGAGTAACTATGGCTACACCTTC.

The chain recombines TRBV10-3 with TRBJ1-6, with 8 positions matching TRBD1. V lost 7 bases and J lost 5; bases outside the gene matches: 10. CDR1 is ENHRY, CDR2 SYGVKD, per germline. The CDR3 sequence is 16 residues long. CDR3 DNA sequence: TGTGCCATCAAAGGTTCCGGACAGGGTGATAATTCACCCCTCCACTTT. This encodes CAIKGSGQGDNSPLHF.

V and J are TRBV5-4 and TRBJ2-2; 11 bases are a match to TRBD2. Looked up from germline, CDR1 is SGHNT and CDR2 is YYREEE (reference sequence). The V gene end was trimmed by 4 bases and the J gene end by 0 bases; junction bases not matched to a gene: 2. This CDR3 is built from 16 residues. This chain's CDR3 is CASSGTSGPNTGELFF. CDR3 DNA sequence: TGTGCCAGCAGCGGGACTAGCGGTCCGAACACCGGGGAGCTGTTTTTT.

This chain joins TRBV7-8 and TRBJ2-5; 9 bases are shared with TRBD2. The CDR3 runs 16 residues. V was clipped by 5 bases and J by 4 bases; unmatched bases: 11. Germline V lookup: CDR1 SGHVS, CDR2 FQNEAQ. The CDR3 loop is CASSGLAGGPGETQYF. The DNA of the CDR3 is TGTGCCAGCAGCGGACTTGCGGGAGGGCCGGGAGAGACCCAGTACTTC.

This clone was seen a handful of times. The sample carries other DNA sequences with the same CDR3. This chain uses TRBV28 with TRBJ2-5; TRBD2 is a possible D gene (6 bases). Germline values: CDR1 MDHEN, CDR2 SYDVKM. The CDR3 is 14 amino acids. Trimming took off 2 bases at V and 2 bases at J, with 9 bases between the two ends. This CDR3 reads CASSLGGLQETQYF. CDR3 DNA sequence: TGTGCCAGCAGTTTAGGGGGACTGCAAGAGACCCAGTACTTC.

The chain employs TRBV5-6 and TRBJ2-3; D possibly matches TRBD1 or TRBD2 (5 bases each). Trimming left V 4 bases short and J 2 bases short, with 14 bases between. The CDR3 runs to 15 residues. Germline V gene data show CDR1 as SGHDT and CDR2 as YYEEEE. CDR3 sequence: CASSVRDRYTDTQYF. The CDR3 DNA reads TGTGCCAGCAGCGTAAGGGACCGCTACACAGATACGCAGTATTTT.

This rearrangement joins TRBV27 to TRBJ2-7; 10 nucleotides align to TRBD1. The CDR3 consists of 13 residues. V lost 10 bases and J lost 2; bases outside the gene matches: 5. Germline assignment: CDR1 MNHEY and CDR2 SMNVEV (reference sequence). The CDR3: CATRGQGTYEQYF. The CDR3, as DNA: TGTGCCACCCGGGGACAGGGGACCTACGAGCAGTACTTC.

The chain employs TRBV25-1 and TRBJ1-2; perhaps TRBD1 as D (5 bases). V was clipped by 4 bases and J by 7 bases, with 19 bases between them. The V gene's germline CDR1 is MGHDK and CDR2 SYGVNS. CDR3 length: 15 residues. CDR3 in amino acids: CASSVRQTLPSGYTF. CDR3 in DNA: TGTGCCAGCAGTGTCCGACAGACACTTCCCAGTGGCTACACCTTC.